What follows are 3 T cell receptor beta chains derived from one specimen sequenced in a study of shared clonotypes between healthy human individuals. Generated by immunoSEQ multiplex PCR, the TCRdb table keeps only in-frame clones and is missing some. The sample has a few million clones; 90% to 95% are singletons. The sample consisted of naive CD4+ T cells from PBMCs. Indicated subset: CD45RA+ positively selected. The source is a young man in good health. Some clones in this sample may be carry-over from other donors' samples.

The CDR3 region is CATSRERGRDRGGYEQYF. The CDR3 bases are TGTGCCACCAGCAGAGAGCGGGGGCGGGACAGGGGAGGCTACGAGCAGTACTTC. The chain carries TRBV15 and TRBJ2-7, with TRBD1 matching 10 bases. Germline lookup yields CDR1 LNHNV and CDR2 YYDKDF (reference sequence). Unmatched junction bases numbered 11, after V lost 0 bases and J lost 3 bases. The CDR3 length is 18 residues.

With regard to this clone: Other nucleotide sequences from this sample produce the same CDR3. The J gene is TRBJ2-1, the V gene TRBV5-6, with D possibly matching TRBD2 (5 bases). V was cut by 0 bases and J by 0 bases, with 7 bases left in between. Germline V gives CDR1 SGHDT, CDR2 YYEEEE. This CDR3 contains 15 residues. CDR3 protein: CASSLDRGSYNEQFF. The CDR3 DNA reads TGTGCCAGCAGCTTGGACCGGGGCTCCTACAATGAGCAGTTCTTC. Looking up the rest from reference TRBV5-6 and TRBJ2-1 gives the full variable domain: DAGVTQSPTHLIKTRGQQVTLRCSPKSGHDTVSWYQQALGQGPQFIFQYYEEEERQRGNFPDRFSGHQFPNYSSELNVNALLLGDSALYLCASSLDRGSYNEQFFGPGTRLTVL.

The J gene is TRBJ1-2, the V gene TRBV5-1, with 7 nucleotides matching TRBD1. Germline CDR1 is SGHRS and CDR2 is YFSETQ. The CDR3 is 15 residues long. With 4 bases clipped from V and 3 bases from J, the junction kept 9 bases outside the gene matches. CDR3 region: CASSQLTGADYGYTF. CDR3 nucleotide sequence: TGCGCCAGCAGCCAGTTAACAGGGGCAGACTATGGCTACACCTTC.